These T cell receptor beta chains were read from a single sample in a study of T cell responses to AZD1222 COVID-19 vaccine. Generated by immunoSEQ multiplex PCR, the TCRdb table keeps only in-frame clones and is missing some. The sample has more than 95,000 clones, roughly 93% seen once. Sequencing used peripheral blood, obtained on day 0 of AZD1222 vaccination. The origin of the receptors is an adult in good health. The CDR3 runs from the conserved cysteine through the conserved F or W. The order of the fields is J gene, clone size, D gene, V gene, CDR3 protein, CDR3 DNA. The D gene is left open where the match is weak. The size field is filled for only some rows; it gives once, few, many or a size class.

j_gene: TRBJ2-3; abundance: -; d_gene: -; v_gene: TRBV3-1/TRBV3-2; CDR3aa: CASSQAFTTAADTQYF; CDR3nt: TGTGCCAGCAGCCAAGCTTTCACGACAGCGGCAGATACGCAGTATTTT
j_gene: TRBJ2-7; abundance: once; d_gene: TRBD2; v_gene: TRBV30; CDR3aa: CAWSLAGGGNEQYF; CDR3nt: TGTGCCTGGAGTTTAGCGGGAGGGGGTAACGAGCAGTACTTC
j_gene: TRBJ2-1; abundance: -; d_gene: -; v_gene: TRBV6-5; CDR3aa: CASRGQSYNEQFF; CDR3nt: TGTGCCAGCAGAGGACAGTCATACAATGAGCAGTTCTTC
j_gene: TRBJ2-4; abundance: -; d_gene: -; v_gene: TRBV11-3; CDR3aa: CASSGTAYF; CDR3nt: TGTGCCAGCAGCGGGACGGCGTACTTC
j_gene: TRBJ2-3; abundance: -; d_gene: TRBD2; v_gene: TRBV30; CDR3aa: CAWSKREDNTQYF; CDR3nt: TGTGCCTGGAGTAAACGGGAGGACAATACGCAGTATTTT
j_gene: TRBJ1-5; abundance: -; d_gene: TRBD1; v_gene: TRBV4-1; CDR3aa: CASSHPGGASNQPQHF; CDR3nt: TGCGCCAGCAGCCATCCAGGGGGGGCGAGCAATCAGCCCCAGCATTTT
j_gene: TRBJ1-1; abundance: -; d_gene: -; v_gene: TRBV9; CDR3aa: CASSVGPFMNTEAFF; CDR3nt: TGTGCCAGCAGCGTCGGCCCCTTCATGAACACTGAAGCTTTCTTT
j_gene: TRBJ2-7; abundance: once; d_gene: -; v_gene: TRBV5-1; CDR3aa: CASSFNYEQYF; CDR3nt: TGCGCCAGCAGCTTCAACTACGAGCAGTACTTC
j_gene: TRBJ2-2; abundance: -; d_gene: TRBD1; v_gene: TRBV28; CDR3aa: CASKTQGAETGELFF; CDR3nt: TGTGCCAGCAAAACTCAGGGGGCGGAGACCGGGGAGCTGTTTTTT
j_gene: TRBJ2-3; abundance: -; d_gene: -; v_gene: TRBV5-4; CDR3aa: CASSDPPIGSYTDTQYF; CDR3nt: TGTGCCAGCAGCGATCCGCCCATCGGGAGCTACACAGATACGCAGTATTTT
j_gene: TRBJ2-3; abundance: -; d_gene: TRBD2; v_gene: TRBV5-1; CDR3aa: CASSSAIAGLAGADTQYF; CDR3nt: TGCGCCAGCAGCTCGGCAATCGCGGGACTAGCGGGAGCAGATACGCAGTATTTT
j_gene: TRBJ1-2; abundance: -; d_gene: -; v_gene: TRBV6-5; CDR3aa: CASSHQRRDYGYTF; CDR3nt: TGTGCCAGCAGCCATCAAAGGAGGGACTATGGCTACACCTTC
j_gene: TRBJ2-6; abundance: -; d_gene: -; v_gene: TRBV4-1; CDR3aa: CASSRSGVGSGANVLTF; CDR3nt: TGCGCCAGCAGCCGGTCAGGGGTAGGGTCTGGGGCCAACGTCCTGACTTTC